This is a list of T cell receptor beta chains from one sample in a study of long-term antiretroviral therapy in people with HIV. Only in-frame clones appear in the TCRdb table, and some are missing; sequencing was by immunoSEQ multiplex PCR. The sample shows 25,000 to 35,000 clones, roughly 87% of them seen only once. The sample consisted of unsorted PBMCs, taken 2 years after starting antiretroviral therapy. The receptors were sampled from a man aged 45-60 years with HIV. CDR3s include the opening cysteine and the closing phenylalanine or tryptophan. Each record gives: clone size, D gene, V gene, J gene, CDR3 protein, CDR3 DNA. A D gene is named only where the DNA matches it firmly. Some rows have no size entry. The others give once, few or many, or a class for an expanded clone.

clone size: NA; D gene: NA; V gene: TRBV7-9; J gene: TRBJ2-1; CDR3 protein: CASSLWAGTFDNEQFF; CDR3 DNA: TGTGCCAGCAGCTTATGGGCCGGGACATTCGACAATGAGCAGTTCTTC
clone size: NA; D gene: NA; V gene: TRBV28; J gene: TRBJ1-5; CDR3 protein: CASSSVNQPQHF; CDR3 DNA: TGTGCCAGCAGTTCCGTCAATCAGCCCCAGCATTTT
clone size: NA; D gene: TRBD1; V gene: TRBV27; J gene: TRBJ1-5; CDR3 protein: CASSPGTGGLYSNQPQHF; CDR3 DNA: TGTGCCAGCAGTCCCGGGACAGGGGGCCTTTATAGCAATCAGCCCCAGCATTTT
clone size: NA; D gene: TRBD2; V gene: TRBV5-5; J gene: TRBJ2-3; CDR3 protein: CASSLDGRALADTQYF; CDR3 DNA: TGTGCCAGCAGCTTGGACGGGAGGGCCTTGGCAGATACGCAGTATTTT
clone size: few; D gene: NA; V gene: TRBV2; J gene: TRBJ1-2; CDR3 protein: CASSPTGPYGYTF; CDR3 DNA: TGTGCCAGCAGTCCCACAGGCCCCTATGGCTACACCTTC
clone size: NA; D gene: NA; V gene: TRBV5-1; J gene: TRBJ2-3; CDR3 protein: CASQASGPSTDTQYF; CDR3 DNA: TGCGCCAGCCAGGCGTCGGGTCCCAGCACAGATACGCAGTATTTT
clone size: NA; D gene: TRBD1; V gene: TRBV13; J gene: TRBJ2-2; CDR3 protein: CASSHDPMDRVSTGELFF; CDR3 DNA: TGTGCCAGCAGCCATGACCCTATGGACAGGGTCTCCACCGGGGAGCTGTTTTTT
clone size: NA; D gene: NA; V gene: TRBV10-3; J gene: TRBJ2-7; CDR3 protein: CAISESKVPSYEQYF; CDR3 DNA: TGTGCCATCAGTGAGTCGAAAGTTCCCTCCTACGAGCAGTACTTC
clone size: NA; D gene: NA; V gene: TRBV6-5; J gene: TRBJ1-1; CDR3 protein: CASSYRGAGEAFF; CDR3 DNA: TGTGCCAGCAGTTACCGAGGTGCGGGTGAAGCTTTCTTT
clone size: NA; D gene: NA; V gene: TRBV19; J gene: TRBJ1-1; CDR3 protein: CASSTYKGTVNTEAFF; CDR3 DNA: TGTGCCAGTAGTACCTACAAAGGGACGGTGAACACTGAAGCTTTCTTT
clone size: NA; D gene: TRBD1; V gene: TRBV18; J gene: TRBJ2-3; CDR3 protein: CASSEGAQEDTQYF; CDR3 DNA: TGTGCCAGCTCAGAGGGGGCGCAGGAAGATACGCAGTATTTT
clone size: once; D gene: NA; V gene: TRBV6-5; J gene: TRBJ1-2; CDR3 protein: CASSYSRVGGDGYTF; CDR3 DNA: TGTGCCAGCAGTTACTCGCGTGTCGGGGGGGATGGCTACACCTTC
clone size: NA; D gene: TRBD2; V gene: TRBV6-5; J gene: TRBJ2-3; CDR3 protein: CASSYSLAGSDTQYF; CDR3 DNA: TGTGCCAGCAGTTACTCGCTAGCGGGGTCAGATACGCAGTATTTT
clone size: NA; D gene: NA; V gene: TRBV12-5; J gene: TRBJ2-3; CDR3 protein: CASGLGLGGDTQYF; CDR3 DNA: TGTGCTAGTGGTTTAGGGCTAGGGGGAGATACGCAGTATTTT
clone size: NA; D gene: NA; V gene: TRBV14; J gene: TRBJ2-7; CDR3 protein: CASSRTQGVSYEQYF; CDR3 DNA: TGTGCCAGCAGCCGGACACAAGGGGTGTCCTACGAGCAGTACTTC
clone size: once; D gene: TRBD1; V gene: TRBV5-1; J gene: TRBJ2-1; CDR3 protein: CASSLSGGGRNEQFF; CDR3 DNA: TGCGCCAGCAGCTTGTCAGGGGGCGGACGGAATGAGCAGTTCTTC
clone size: NA; D gene: NA; V gene: TRBV6-6; J gene: TRBJ1-2; CDR3 protein: CASSYYGEMDYGYTF; CDR3 DNA: TGTGCCAGCAGTTACTATGGGGAAATGGACTATGGCTACACCTTC
clone size: NA; D gene: NA; V gene: TRBV9; J gene: TRBJ2-1; CDR3 protein: CASSVDQSRQFF; CDR3 DNA: TGTGCCAGCAGCGTAGATCAGTCTCGGCAGTTCTTC
clone size: few; D gene: NA; V gene: TRBV15; J gene: TRBJ1-6; CDR3 protein: CATSRDIWGGNSPLHF; CDR3 DNA: TGTGCCACCAGCAGAGATATCTGGGGCGGCAATTCACCCCTCCACTTT
clone size: NA; D gene: TRBD1; V gene: TRBV10-3; J gene: TRBJ1-5; CDR3 protein: CAISEKFDRGSNQPQHF; CDR3 DNA: TGTGCCATCAGTGAGAAGTTCGACAGGGGAAGCAATCAGCCCCAGCATTTT